One and the same sample provided the 29 T cell receptor beta chains below, sequenced in a study of blood T cell repertoires in COVID-19. Sequencing used immunoSEQ multiplex PCR; TCRdb keeps in-frame clones, though not all of them. The sample has 300,000 or so clones, more than 70% seen once. The specimen sequenced was peripheral blood. The receptors stem from a woman in her forties or fifties with acute or convalescent COVID-19.

This chain connects TRBV7-2 to TRBJ2-1; perhaps TRBD1 as D (6 bases). This CDR3 spans 15 amino acids. V lost 4 bases and J lost 2, with 12 bases in between. In germline, CDR1 is SGHTA, CDR2 FQGNSA. Here the CDR3 reads CASSSLGATYNEQFF. In nucleotides, the CDR3 is TGTGCCAGCAGCTCCCTGGGGGCGACCTACAATGAGCAGTTCTTC. Complete variable domain (other parts from reference TRBV7-2 and TRBJ2-1): GAGVSQSPSNKVTEKGKDVELRCDPISGHTALYWYRQSLGQGLEFLIYFQGNSAPDKSGLPSDRFSAERTGGSVSTLTIQRTQQEDSAVYLCASSSLGATYNEQFFGPGTRLTVL.

The chain joins TRBV5-1 to TRBJ1-3; 7 nucleotides agree with TRBD1. Trimming took 4 bases from V and 0 from J; bases not matched to a gene: 7. The CDR3 runs to 16 residues. Germline assignment: CDR1 SGHRS and CDR2 YFSETQ. CDR3 amino acids: CASSPRGADSGNTIYF. CDR3 nucleotides: TGCGCCAGCAGCCCCAGGGGGGCCGACTCTGGAAACACCATATATTTT.

V and J are TRBV3-1 (or the pseudogene TRBV3-2) and TRBJ1-2; no firm D call. This CDR3 contains 13 residues. V was clipped by 3 bases and J by 2 bases, with 7 bases between them. Per the germline V gene, CDR1 is LGHDT and CDR2 is YNNKEL (reference sequence). The DNA of the CDR3 is TGTGCCAGCAGCCAGGGAGGGAACTATGGCTACACCTTC. Encoded protein: CASSQGGNYGYTF.

The V gene is TRBV3-1 (or the pseudogene TRBV3-2), the J gene TRBJ1-2; D ambiguous. This CDR3 contains 15 residues. The germline V and J ends were trimmed by 1 base and 6 bases, with 15 bases remaining between them. Germline values: CDR1 LGHDT, CDR2 YNNKEL (reference sequence). The CDR3: CASSQGGGLAHGYTF. In DNA, the CDR3 is TGTGCCAGCAGCCAAGGTGGCGGTCTGGCCCATGGCTACACCTTC.

This chain uses TRBV24-1 with TRBJ2-7; TRBD2 aligns across 7 bases. This CDR3 contains 13 residues. Germline V CDR1 and CDR2: KGHDR, SFDVKD. The V gene end was trimmed by 9 bases and the J gene end by 2 bases; junction bases not matched to a gene: 6. The DNA of the CDR3 is TGTGCCACCGAGGAGGGAGGGACCTACGAGCAGTACTTC. Its protein product is CATEEGGTYEQYF.

V usage is TRBV18 and J usage is TRBJ1-4, with a tentative D call TRBD1 (5 bases). The V end lost 4 bases, the J end lost 3 bases, and 15 bases lay between the germline ends. Germline assignment: CDR1 KGHSH and CDR2 LQKENI. This CDR3 is built from 16 residues. CDR3 bases: TGTGCCAGCTCACGGGGCCCTTGGACGGCTAATGAAAAACTGTTTTTT. Encoded protein: CASSRGPWTANEKLFF.

The chain uses TRBV28 and TRBJ1-6; 7 bases agree with TRBD1. The ends lost 7 bases at V and 7 bases at J; junction bases unmatched: 1. This CDR3 has 12 residues. Germline lookup yields CDR1 MDHEN and CDR2 SYDVKM. In DNA form, the CDR3 reads TGTGCCAGCATGACAGGGAATTCACCCCTCCACTTT. Protein product: CASMTGNSPLHF. The full variable domain, completed using reference TRBV28 and TRBJ1-6, is DVKVTQSSRYLVKRTGEKVFLECVQDMDHENMFWYRQDPGLGLRLIYFSYDVKMKEKGDIPEGYSVSREKKERFSLILESASTNQTSMYLCASMTGNSPLHFGNGTRLTVT.

This clone was observed a single time. The V and J genes are TRBV25-1 and TRBJ2-5; 7 bases line up with TRBD2. Trimming took 4 bases from V and 2 from J; bases not matched to a gene: 7. Germline V gene sequence: CDR1 MGHDK, CDR2 SYGVNS. This CDR3 region has 15 residues. CDR3 sequence: CASSAAGDGQETQYF. The DNA for the CDR3 is TGTGCCAGCAGTGCCGCGGGGGATGGGCAAGAGACCCAGTACTTC.

A remark on this clone: Other nucleotide sequences in the sample specify the same CDR3. The chain is built from TRBV6-5 and TRBJ1-1, with 9 bases fitting TRBD1. V gave up 0 bases and J gave up 5 bases; unmatched junction bases: 1. The CDR3 spans 14 residues. Germline CDR1 and CDR2: MNHEY and SVGAGI. The CDR3: CASSYSTGGTEAFF. The CDR3 DNA follows: TGTGCCAGCAGTTACTCGACAGGGGGGACTGAAGCTTTCTTT.

This chain connects TRBV3-1 (or the pseudogene TRBV3-2) to TRBJ1-2; no definite D call. CDR1 and CDR2 (germline): LGHDT, YNNKEL (reference sequence). This CDR3 spans 14 amino acids. Trimming shortened V by 4 bases and J by 6 bases, and 15 bases separated the two germline ends. The CDR3, as DNA: TGTGCCAGCAGCCTTAATGGGGAGGGTGATGGCTACACCTTC. Protein: CASSLNGEGDGYTF.

J is TRBJ2-7 and V is TRBV12-3 or TRBV12-4, with D possibly being TRBD1 (6 bases). Trimming took 3 bases from V and 6 from J, leaving 9 bases between them. There are 12 residues in the CDR3. CDR3 nucleotide sequence: TGTGCCAGCAGTTTTGCCAGGGGCGAGCAGTACTTC. Protein product: CASSFARGEQYF.

This clone was seen a few times. The V and J genes are TRBV7-9 and TRBJ2-7; 7 nucleotides match TRBD1. CDR3 size: 13 residues. With 3 bases clipped from V and 3 bases from J, the junction kept 2 bases outside the gene matches. The germline CDR1 and CDR2 sequences are SEHNR and FQNEAQ (reference sequence). CDR3 bases: TGTGCCAGCAGCTTCGGGACAGACTACGAGCAGTACGTC. It codes for CASSFGTDYEQYV.

The count of this clone is one. The chain combines TRBV24-1 with TRBJ1-2, with D unresolved. The V gene's germline CDR1 is KGHDR and CDR2 SFDVKD. V was cut by 3 bases and J by 4 bases, with 14 bases left in between. The CDR3 spans 15 residues. CDR3 sequence: CATSDPAAGSYGYTF. The CDR3 bases are TGTGCCACCAGTGATCCTGCGGCCGGAAGCTATGGCTACACCTTC.

The chain recombines TRBV5-1 with TRBJ1-5; 9 bases agree with TRBD1. J lost 3 bases, V lost 0 bases, and 10 bases had no gene match. This CDR3 is built from 18 residues. Germline V gives CDR1 SGHRS, CDR2 YFSETQ. CDR3 in amino acids: CASSLVPSGTGNNQPQHF. The DNA of the CDR3 is TGCGCCAGCAGCTTGGTCCCCTCCGGGACAGGGAACAATCAGCCCCAGCATTTT.

DNA for the CDR3: TGTGCCAGCAGTCCCCGGACAGGGTTCGGCGGGGAGCTGTTTTTT. This encodes CASSPRTGFGGELFF. The V and J genes are TRBV27 and TRBJ2-2; TRBD1 matches at 8 bases. This CDR3 has 15 residues. CDR1 is MNHEY and CDR2 is SMNVEV in the germline V gene (reference sequence). Trimming at V came to 5 bases and at J to 7 bases, leaving 9 bases not matched to a gene.

The CDR3 DNA reads as TGTGCCAGCAGCTTAGCCCCGACTAGCCCCCGGAATGAGCAGTTCTTC. Encoded protein: CASSLAPTSPRNEQFF. The chain carries TRBV7-2 and TRBJ2-1; TRBD2 matches at 7 bases. CDR1 is SGHTA, CDR2 FQGNSA, per germline. The V gene end was trimmed by 0 bases and the J gene end by 7 bases; junction bases not matched to a gene: 9. The CDR3 runs 16 residues.

The chain joins TRBV19 to TRBJ1-5; D perhaps matches TRBD1 (5 bases). The CDR3 extends over 14 amino acids. Germline V gene lookup returns CDR1 LNHDA and CDR2 SQIVND (reference sequence). V was pared by 1 base and J by 4 bases, with 8 bases between. The CDR3 sequence: CASSIAPGNQPQHF. The CDR3 DNA follows: TGTGCCAGTAGTATAGCTCCAGGGAATCAGCCCCAGCATTTT.

This clone was counted between two and nine times. Other nucleotide sequences from this sample produce the same CDR3. V usage is TRBV7-9 and J usage is TRBJ2-6; D not certain. This CDR3 has 13 amino acids. Between the trimmed V and J ends, which lost 4 bases and 4 bases, there was a span of 5 bases. Per germline, CDR1 SEHNR and CDR2 FQNEAQ (reference sequence). CDR3 region: CASSSSGANVLTF. The CDR3 region has the DNA TGTGCCAGCAGCTCGTCCGGGGCCAACGTCCTGACTTTC.

V and J are TRBV2 and TRBJ1-5; the D is unclear. Trimming cost V 4 bases and J 4 bases, with 14 bases left between them. Looked up from germline, CDR1 is SNHLY and CDR2 is FYNNEI. The CDR3 loop spans 15 amino acids. DNA of the CDR3: TGTGCCAGCAGTGGTTCGGTCGGAGTGAATCAGCCCCAGCATTTT. Its protein product is CASSGSVGVNQPQHF.

V is TRBV2 and J is TRBJ2-3; 9 nucleotides agree with TRBD2. The CDR3 has 15 amino acids. CDR1 is SNHLY and CDR2 is FYNNEI in the germline V gene. The trim removed 4 bases at V and 1 base at J, leaving 3 bases unmatched. This CDR3 reads CASSGRGGGTDTQYF. Here the CDR3 DNA reads TGTGCCAGCAGTGGACGCGGGGGGGGCACAGATACGCAGTATTTT.

The chain carries TRBV6-2 or TRBV6-3 and TRBJ1-5, with 8 bases lining up with TRBD1. Looked up from germline, CDR1 is MNHEY and CDR2 is SVGEGT. Trimming removed 2 bases from V and 7 bases from J; junction bases left unmatched: 4. The CDR3 is made up of 14 amino acids. CDR3 DNA sequence: TGTGCCAGCAGTTACGGGACAGGATACCAGCCCCAGCATTTT. This sequence encodes CASSYGTGYQPQHF.

This chain connects TRBV23-1 to TRBJ2-7; 11 nucleotides match TRBD2. TRBV23-1 is noted as an ORF with a role that remains uncertain. The CDR3 has 15 residues. J lost 6 bases, V lost 0 bases, and 4 bases had no gene match. Here the CDR3 DNA reads TGCGCCAGCAGTCAATCGAGGGGGACTAGCGGCGAGCAGTACTTC. Translating it yields CASSQSRGTSGEQYF.

This sequence joins TRBV7-2 and TRBJ2-3, with TRBD1 identical over 7 bases. There are 15 residues in the CDR3. Germline V gene sequence: CDR1 SGHTA, CDR2 FQGNSA. Trimming at V came to 4 bases and at J to 0 bases, leaving 4 bases not matched to a gene. In DNA form, the CDR3 reads TGTGCCAGCAGCTGGGACAGAGGTAGCACAGATACGCAGTATTTT. As protein: CASSWDRGSTDTQYF.

The chain couples TRBV4-1 to TRBJ2-3; 7 bases fit TRBD2. This CDR3 region has 15 residues. J gave up 4 bases and V 2 bases, and 6 bases lay outside the gene matches. Germline V gene lookup returns CDR1 MGHRA and CDR2 YSYEKL. The CDR3 nucleotides are TGCGCCAGCAGCCAACCTCGGGAGGCCCCAGATACGCAGTATTTT. Translation: CASSQPREAPDTQYF.

On this clone: Within the sample, other DNA sequences also encode this same CDR3. This chain links TRBV27 with TRBJ1-1, with D tentatively TRBD1 (6 bases). This CDR3 is 13 amino acids long. Germline values: CDR1 MNHEY, CDR2 SMNVEV (reference sequence). Trimming took off 6 bases at V and 4 bases at J, with 12 bases between the two ends. CDR3 nucleotides: TGTGCCAGCAGGGAGGGGGGGAGCACTGAAGCTTTCTTT. Encoded protein: CASREGGSTEAFF.

This clone was detected many times. The V gene is TRBV15, the J gene TRBJ2-7; 8 nucleotides line up with TRBD2. Per germline, CDR1 LNHNV and CDR2 YYDKDF (reference sequence). The length of the CDR3 is 16 residues. The ends lost 0 bases at V and 3 bases at J; junction bases unmatched: 7. The CDR3 sequence is CATSRDGTSNGYEQYF. In DNA form, the CDR3 reads TGTGCCACCAGCAGAGACGGGACTAGTAATGGCTACGAGCAGTACTTC.

The genes are TRBV6-5 and TRBJ1-5; 8 bases map to TRBD1. The CDR3 sequence is 15 residues long. Germline CDR1 MNHEY, CDR2 SVGAGI. Trimming took 6 bases from V and 0 from J; bases not matched to a gene: 4. The CDR3 region is CASRTTGVSNQPQHF. The CDR3 DNA reads TGTGCCAGCAGAACGACAGGGGTTAGCAATCAGCCCCAGCATTTT.

V and J are TRBV18 and TRBJ2-7; no clear D gene. CDR1 is KGHSH and CDR2 is LQKENI in the germline V gene. Trimming removed 3 bases from V and 2 bases from J, with 8 bases in between. This CDR3 has 13 residues. The CDR3 protein is CASSPSGAYEQYF. The CDR3 bases are TGTGCCAGCTCACCTTCAGGCGCCTACGAGCAGTACTTC. Full variable domain (outside the CDR3, taken from reference TRBV18 and TRBJ2-7): NAGVMQNPRHLVRRRGQEARLRCSPMKGHSHVYWYRQLPEEGLKFMVYLQKENIIDESGMPKERFSAEFPKEGPSILRIQQVVRGDSAAYFCASSPSGAYEQYFGPGTRLTVT.

The V and J genes are TRBV2 and TRBJ2-3; perhaps TRBD2 as D (5 bases). The CDR3 covers 15 residues. The V end lost 3 bases, the J end lost 3 bases, and 13 bases lay between the germline ends. CDR1 and CDR2 from the germline V gene are SNHLY and FYNNEI. The CDR3: CASSEGWAGTDTQYF. The CDR3 DNA reads as TGTGCCAGCAGTGAGGGGTGGGCGGGTACAGATACGCAGTATTTT.